These 27 T cell receptor beta chains originate from one sample sequenced in a study of blood T cell repertoires in COVID-19. Sequenced by immunoSEQ multiplex PCR; TCRdb stores in-frame clones only, minus some. Found here are approximately 180,000 clones, 75% to 80% of them singletons; the top ten hold about 28%. Input material: peripheral blood. The receptors originated from a woman aged 70-85 years with acute or convalescent COVID-19.

The V and J genes are TRBV6-5 and TRBJ1-3, with D possibly matching TRBD1 (5 bases). The CDR3 loop spans 14 amino acids. CDR1 is MNHEY and CDR2 is SVGAGI in the germline V gene. V gave up 7 bases and J gave up 0 bases, with 10 bases separating them. The CDR3 reads CASMRDASGNTIYF. The CDR3 DNA follows: TGTGCCAGCATGCGGGACGCCTCTGGAAACACCATATATTTT.

This clone has only a few counts. DNA for the CDR3: TGTGCCAGCTCCTACAGAGCGAACACCGGGGAGCTGTTTTTT. Protein: CASSYRANTGELFF. The rearrangement joins TRBV18 to TRBJ2-2; no clear D. In germline, CDR1 is KGHSH, CDR2 LQKENI. This CDR3 region has 14 residues. Trimming cost V 6 bases and J 0 bases, with 8 bases left between them.

V is TRBV6-5 and J is TRBJ2-2; D gene unclear. CDR3 length: 14 residues. Germline CDR1 reads MNHEY; CDR2 reads SVGAGI. Trimming removed 6 bases from V and 5 bases from J, with 13 bases in between. The CDR3 is CASSRAPMTGELFF. The CDR3 DNA follows: TGTGCCAGCAGCCGCGCCCCGATGACCGGGGAGCTGTTTTTT.

J is TRBJ2-5 and V is TRBV18, with no clear D. The length of the CDR3 is 15 residues. The V gene's germline CDR1 is KGHSH and CDR2 LQKENI. The V gene lost 6 bases and the J gene lost 4 bases, with 18 bases spanning the gap. CDR3 protein: CASSPLVADRETQYF. CDR3 DNA: TGTGCCAGCTCGCCCCTGGTGGCGGATCGAGAGACCCAGTACTTC.

The chain recombines TRBV5-6 with TRBJ2-7, with 7 positions matching TRBD1. CDR3 length: 14 residues. The germline V gene encodes CDR1 SGHDT and CDR2 YYEEEE. With V trimmed by 3 bases and J by 4 bases, 7 bases remained unmatched. CDR3 sequence: CASSSNPGQYEQYF. The CDR3 coding sequence is TGTGCCAGCAGCTCAAACCCGGGACAGTACGAGCAGTACTTC.

The genes are TRBV10-2 and TRBJ2-1; TRBD1 matches at 7 bases. J gave up 4 bases and V 5 bases, and 8 bases lay outside the gene matches. Per germline, CDR1 WSHSY and CDR2 SAAADI. CDR3 size: 15 residues. CDR3 protein: CASSPSRTGYNEQFF. In DNA form, the CDR3 reads TGCGCCAGCAGTCCTAGCAGGACAGGATACAATGAGCAGTTCTTC.

This chain joins TRBV27 and TRBJ2-2; TRBD2 aligns across 16 bases. Trimming cost V 1 base and J 5 bases; bases outside gene matches: 7. Germline values: CDR1 MNHEY, CDR2 SMNVEV (reference sequence). The CDR3 sequence is 19 residues long. DNA for the CDR3: TGTGCCAGCAGTTTATGGGGGACTAGCGGGAGGGGTCGGACCGGGGAGCTGTTTTTT. Protein: CASSLWGTSGRGRTGELFF.

The chain uses TRBV7-9 and TRBJ1-2, with D possibly matching TRBD1 (5 bases). The germline V gene has CDR1 SEHNR and CDR2 FQNEAQ (reference sequence). The CDR3 covers 12 residues. Trimming took 3 bases from V and 8 from J, leaving 10 bases between them. The CDR3 DNA sequence: TGTGCCAGCAGCTTGGCAGGGTCCGGCTACACCTTC. As protein: CASSLAGSGYTF.

The chain links TRBV2 to TRBJ2-5; 7 positions match TRBD1. With V trimmed by 6 bases and J by 1 base, 2 bases remained unmatched. Germline V gene lookup returns CDR1 SNHLY and CDR2 FYNNEI. CDR3 size: 13 residues. The chain's CDR3 is CASRGQVQETQYF. The CDR3 nucleotides read TGTGCCAGCAGAGGACAGGTCCAAGAGACCCAGTACTTC.

The chain couples TRBV7-2 to TRBJ2-5; 8 bases map to TRBD1. Germline-derived CDR1 and CDR2 are SGHTA and FQGNSA. The V and J ends lost 1 base and 0 bases, in that order; junction bases with no gene match: 7. The CDR3 is 17 amino acids. CDR3 DNA: TGTGCCAGCAGCTTAGTATCGACAGGGGTGGACCAAGAGACCCAGTACTTC. It codes for CASSLVSTGVDQETQYF.

The J gene is TRBJ2-7, the V gene TRBV30, with 7 nucleotides matching TRBD1. The CDR3 loop spans 15 amino acids. Trimming took 3 bases from V and 2 from J; bases not matched to a gene: 10. Germline V gene data show CDR1 as GTSNPN and CDR2 as SVGIG (reference sequence). This chain's CDR3 is CAWSNIRDRTYEQYF. The CDR3 region has the DNA TGTGCCTGGAGCAACATCCGGGACAGAACCTACGAGCAGTACTTC.

The J gene is TRBJ2-7, the V gene TRBV5-1; 10 bases map to TRBD1. Trimming removed 5 bases from V and 5 bases from J; junction bases left unmatched: 7. Germline CDR1 is SGHRS and CDR2 is YFSETQ. The CDR3 totals 14 residues. CDR3 sequence reads: CASSPRTGGDEQYF. CDR3 nucleotides: TGCGCCAGCAGTCCGCGGACAGGGGGTGACGAGCAGTACTTC.

V and J are TRBV19 and TRBJ1-2; TRBD1 agrees at 7 bases. Germline values: CDR1 LNHDA, CDR2 SQIVND (reference sequence). There are 14 residues in the CDR3. J lost 2 bases, V lost 6 bases, and 6 bases had no gene match. The CDR3 coding sequence is TGTGCCAGTAGCGAACAGGGGTCCAACTATGGCTACACCTTC. Translated: CASSEQGSNYGYTF.

This chain links TRBV6-1 with TRBJ1-5; D ambiguous. V was cut by 2 bases and J by 6 bases, with 8 bases left in between. The CDR3 totals 13 residues. Germline V gene data show CDR1 as MNHNS and CDR2 as SASEGT. The chain's CDR3 is CASSEWQRQPQHF. For the CDR3, the DNA is TGTGCCAGCAGTGAATGGCAGCGTCAGCCCCAGCATTTT.

The chain uses TRBV3-1 (or the pseudogene TRBV3-2) and TRBJ1-2, with 7 bases lining up with TRBD1. Germline assignment: CDR1 LGHDT and CDR2 YNNKEL (reference sequence). Trimming took 4 bases from V and 5 from J; bases not matched to a gene: 10. The CDR3 runs 15 residues. CDR3 DNA: TGTGCCAGCAGCCCAGAGAGGGGGCTCAGGTATGGCTACACCTTC. Translating gives CASSPERGLRYGYTF.

CDR3 nucleotides: TGTGCCAGCAGGGGACAGGGACTCAGCGCTGAAGCTTTCTTT. It yields the protein CASRGQGLSAEAFF. The rearrangement links TRBV2 to TRBJ1-1; 9 nucleotides agree with TRBD1. V gave up 6 bases and J gave up 6 bases; unmatched junction bases: 8. The CDR3 loop spans 14 amino acids. Germline-derived CDR1 and CDR2 are SNHLY and FYNNEI.

This chain connects TRBV9 to TRBJ2-3, with D unclear. CDR1 is SGDLS and CDR2 is YYNGEE in the germline V gene. There are 14 residues in the CDR3. The germline V and J ends were trimmed by 0 bases and 0 bases, with 5 bases remaining between them. DNA for the CDR3: TGTGCCAGCAGCGTAGACAGAAGCACAGATACGCAGTATTTT. Its translation is CASSVDRSTDTQYF.

This chain joins TRBV4-1 and TRBJ2-1; a weak D match, TRBD1 (5 bases). Per the germline V gene, CDR1 is MGHRA and CDR2 is YSYEKL. V dropped 1 base and J dropped 1 base, with 8 bases sitting between them. CDR3 length: 15 residues. CDR3 in DNA: TGCGCCAGCAGCCAAGGCCAGGGTTCCTACAATGAGCAGTTCTTC. Translating gives CASSQGQGSYNEQFF.

The J gene is TRBJ1-1, the V gene TRBV7-9; no reliable D call. V lost 6 bases, J lost 6 bases, and 20 bases lay in between. Germline CDR1 is SEHNR and CDR2 is FQNEAQ (reference sequence). CDR3 size: 15 residues. The CDR3 nucleotides are TGTGCCAGCAGTCCCCCGGGCCGGACTGTACCTGAAGCTTTCTTT. Translation: CASSPPGRTVPEAFF.

The V gene is TRBV3-1 (or the pseudogene TRBV3-2), the J gene TRBJ2-7; perhaps TRBD1 as D (7 bases). The CDR3 spans 13 residues. The ends were cut back, 8 bases at V and 2 bases at J, with 13 bases in the middle. Looked up from germline, CDR1 is LGHDT and CDR2 is YNNKEL (reference sequence). This CDR3 reads CASASRGAYEQYF. CDR3 bases: TGTGCCAGCGCCTCCAGGGGGGCCTACGAGCAGTACTTC.

V is TRBV3-1 (or the pseudogene TRBV3-2) and J is TRBJ1-1; D is perhaps TRBD1 (5 bases). The CDR3 contains 13 residues. V lost 3 bases and J lost 4, with 9 bases in between. CDR1 and CDR2 from the germline V gene are LGHDT and YNNKEL (reference sequence). DNA for the CDR3: TGTGCCAGCAGCCACCGGAGGGGCACTGAAGCTTTCTTT. Translation gives CASSHRRGTEAFF.

This clone was detected only a few times. The J gene is TRBJ2-1, the V gene TRBV7-9; 8 nucleotides agree with TRBD1. Losses at the gene ends were 5 bases for V and 1 base for J; bases not matched to a gene: 13. From germline, CDR1 is SEHNR and CDR2 FQNEAQ (reference sequence). The CDR3 consists of 18 residues. This chain's CDR3 is CASSHWTFRTGSYNEQFF. CDR3 bases: TGTGCCAGCAGCCATTGGACCTTTAGGACAGGGTCCTACAATGAGCAGTTCTTC.

This chain uses TRBV24-1 with TRBJ2-7; D possibly corresponds to TRBD1 (6 bases). V shed 4 bases and J shed 9 bases, with 18 bases lying between them. The CDR3 has 14 residues. Germline CDR1 and CDR2: KGHDR and SFDVKD. The CDR3 sequence: CATSDPTGNNRQYF. The CDR3, as DNA: TGTGCCACCAGTGACCCTACAGGGAATAACCGGCAGTACTTC.

V usage is TRBV6-6 and J usage is TRBJ2-3; no clear D. Trimming took off 5 bases at V and 0 bases at J, with 9 bases between the two ends. This CDR3 comprises 14 residues. Germline V CDR1 and CDR2: MNHNY, SVGAGI (reference sequence). CDR3 nucleotides: TGTGCCAGCAGTCCCCCAGGAAGCACAGATACGCAGTATTTT. It translates to CASSPPGSTDTQYF.

This sequence joins TRBV18 and TRBJ2-7, with D uncertain. The CDR3 has 13 amino acids. Germline CDR1 is KGHSH and CDR2 is LQKENI. The V gene lost 2 bases and the J gene lost 4 bases, with 9 bases spanning the gap. Here the CDR3 DNA reads TGTGCCAGCTCACCATTTAACGAGTACGAGCAGTACTTC. It yields the protein CASSPFNEYEQYF. The full variable domain, completed using reference TRBV18 and TRBJ2-7, is NAGVMQNPRHLVRRRGQEARLRCSPMKGHSHVYWYRQLPEEGLKFMVYLQKENIIDESGMPKERFSAEFPKEGPSILRIQQVVRGDSAAYFCASSPFNEYEQYFGPGTRLTVT.

V is TRBV6-1 and J is TRBJ1-6; the match to TRBD1 covers 8 bases. This CDR3 has 16 residues. From germline, CDR1 is MNHNS and CDR2 SASEGT. J lost 6 bases, V lost 4 bases, and 8 bases had no gene match. The CDR3 protein is CASSGQGAGVNSPLHF. The CDR3, as DNA: TGTGCCAGCAGTGGCCAGGGGGCCGGGGTTAATTCACCCCTCCACTTT.

The chain combines TRBV7-3 with TRBJ2-1, with TRBD1 matching over 12 bases. Per germline, CDR1 SGHTA and CDR2 FQGTGA. The CDR3 runs to 14 residues. Trimming cost V 5 bases and J 9 bases; bases outside gene matches: 5. The CDR3 bases are TGTGCCAGCAGCCCGGGGACAGGGGGCACTGAGCAGTTCTTC. This translates into CASSPGTGGTEQFF.